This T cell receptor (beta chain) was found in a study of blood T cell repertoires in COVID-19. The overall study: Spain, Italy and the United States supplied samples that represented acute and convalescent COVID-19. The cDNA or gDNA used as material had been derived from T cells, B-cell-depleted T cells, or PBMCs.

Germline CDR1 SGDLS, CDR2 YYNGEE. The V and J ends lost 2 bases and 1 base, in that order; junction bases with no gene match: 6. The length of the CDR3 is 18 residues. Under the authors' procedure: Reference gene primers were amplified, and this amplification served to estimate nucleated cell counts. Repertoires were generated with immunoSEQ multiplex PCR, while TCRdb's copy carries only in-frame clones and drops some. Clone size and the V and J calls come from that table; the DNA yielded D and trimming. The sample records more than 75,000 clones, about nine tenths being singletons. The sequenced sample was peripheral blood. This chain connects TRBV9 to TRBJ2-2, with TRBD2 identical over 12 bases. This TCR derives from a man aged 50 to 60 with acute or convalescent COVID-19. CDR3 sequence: CASSVSTSGSGNTGELFF. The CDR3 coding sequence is TGTGCCAGCAGCGTTTCGACTAGCGGGAGCGGGAACACCGGGGAGCTGTTTTTT.